Here is one T cell receptor (beta chain) with its context. Trimming left V 3 bases short and J 5 bases short, with 10 bases between. Germline loops: CDR1 LNHDA, CDR2 SQIVND (reference sequence). The CDR3 runs 13 residues. This entry comes from a study of cytomegalovirus exposure and HLA in healthy donors. Across the study: An earlier analysis identified 117 million unique TCR beta sequences in 170 million or so T cells.

The PCR contained 60 Vbeta and 13 Jbeta primers. Here immunoSEQ multiplex PCR was the method, and the copy in TCRdb shows in-frame clones only, minus some. The sample holds roughly 100,000 clones; about four fifths are singletons and the top ten take under 5.5%. The clonotype comes from a middle-aged man in good health and CMV-seropositive. This sequence joins TRBV19 and TRBJ2-5, with D perhaps matching TRBD1 (6 bases). The source material was PBMCs. CDR3 protein: CASSMSGVETQYF. The DNA for the CDR3 is TGTGCCAGTAGTATGTCAGGGGTGGAGACCCAGTACTTC.